The 4 T cell receptor beta chains in this list originate from one sample, sequenced in a study of T cell responses to AZD1222 COVID-19 vaccine. Some clones are missing from TCRdb's copy, which holds only in-frame ones; the method was immunoSEQ multiplex PCR. The table includes tens of thousands of clones, about three quarters detected once. Sample: peripheral blood, taken 28 days after the second AZD1222 dose. The receptors stem from an adult who received the AZD1222 COVID-19 vaccine.

The genes are TRBV2 and TRBJ1-1; weak D call: TRBD1 (6 bases). V shed 5 bases and J shed 10 bases, with 17 bases lying between them. Germline V gene lookup returns CDR1 SNHLY and CDR2 FYNNEI. The CDR3 totals 13 residues. The CDR3 nucleotides read TGTGCCAGCAGTTTCGACAGGAGAATCTTAGCTTTCTTT. Its protein is CASSFDRRILAFF.

In its sample, this clone was seen once. The chain joins TRBV5-1 to TRBJ1-1; D is undetermined. Germline V gives CDR1 SGHRS, CDR2 YFSETQ. This CDR3 has 13 residues. V was clipped by 3 bases and J by 0 bases, with 6 bases between them. CDR3 amino acids: CASSSRMNTEAFF. The CDR3 coding sequence is TGCGCCAGCAGCTCACGGATGAACACTGAAGCTTTCTTT. Complete variable domain (other parts from reference TRBV5-1 and TRBJ1-1): KAGVTQTPRYLIKTRGQQVTLSCSPISGHRSVSWYQQTPGQGLQFLFEYFSETQRNKGNFPGRFSGRQFSNSRSEMNVSTLELGDSALYLCASSSRMNTEAFFGQGTRLTVV.

The CDR3 DNA reads TGTGCCAGCAGTTTATCTGGGGGCAACACTGAAGCTTTCTTT. Amino acid sequence: CASSLSGGNTEAFF. The chain joins TRBV28 to TRBJ1-1, with D possibly matching TRBD1 (6 bases). The CDR3 consists of 14 residues. Germline V gives CDR1 MDHEN, CDR2 SYDVKM. V dropped 1 base and J dropped 2 bases, with 8 bases sitting between them.

The gene calls are TRBV6-6 and TRBJ2-2; D uncertain. V was cut by 2 bases and J by 9 bases, with 7 bases left in between. The CDR3 extends over 12 amino acids. The germline CDR1 and CDR2 sequences are MNHNY and SVGAGI (reference sequence). The CDR3 DNA sequence: TGTGCCAGCAGTTACGGGGAACGGGAGCTGTTTTTT. Translated, it gives CASSYGERELFF.